This T cell receptor (beta chain) appears in the sequencing data of a study of CD8+ T cells in alopecia areata. In each case, RNA was isolated and then reverse transcribed into cDNA as the sequencing template. Sequencing was performed with immunoSEQ multiplex PCR; in TCRdb, only in-frame clones are kept and a portion is missing. Of 250,000 to 350,000 clones listed, about 60% were seen once; the top ten hold around 0.92%. Study results and caveats: Sharing of TCR sequences between patients (possibly for HLA-related reasons) was less clear than in mice. Amid tofacitinib therapy, many expanded lesional clones stayed present in scalp and blood.

Trimming shortened V by 0 bases and J by 8 bases, and 14 bases separated the two germline ends. The CDR3 has 14 residues. Germline-derived CDR1 and CDR2 are GTSNPN and SVGIG (reference sequence). This clone was seen a few times. Antigen specificity is unknown. Treatment of the sample: oral pan-JAK inhibitor, 5-10 mg twice daily. Sorting from PBMCs produced CD4+ and CD8+ T cells. The TCR comes from a human donor with alopecia areata. The starting material was CD4+ T cells sorted from blood, obtained at week 52, from a patient treated with tofacitinib. The chain employs TRBV30 and TRBJ2-1, with D possibly TRBD1 on 5 matching bases. The CDR3 protein is CAWSVGAGGDEQFF. The CDR3 region has the DNA TGTGCCTGGAGTGTAGGGGCAGGCGGTGATGAGCAGTTCTTC.